Here is one T cell receptor beta chain with its context. Its target is not known. This may stem from a read error, because a much larger clone lies one nucleotide away. Germline V CDR1 and CDR2: SGHNT, YYREEE (reference sequence). Trimming at V came to 4 bases and at J to 4 bases, leaving 6 bases not matched to a gene. This CDR3 has 15 residues. This specimen belongs to a study of shared clonotypes between healthy human individuals. Notes on the study in general: Depth of sequencing was expected to influence donor clonotype sharing. Naive CD4 clonotypes were shared across a handful of donors at about 5%. A generally larger estimated richness was seen in naive subsets than in memory subsets.

When replicate PCRs were run on sorted subsets, they used approximately 210 ng DNA, tens of thousands of T cell genomes. TCRdb's copy holds only in-frame clones and misses some; the assay was immunoSEQ multiplex PCR. Of nearly 750,000 clones listed, approximately 77% are singletons. The source material was memory CD4+ T cells sorted from blood. The subset was: CD45RA-negative fraction. The sequence came from a woman aged 25 to 39 in good health. This chain connects TRBV5-4 to TRBJ2-1; the match to TRBD2 covers 9 bases. The CDR3, as DNA: TGTGCCAGCAGCCGTACTAGCGGGCCTTACAATGAGCAGTTCTTC. This gives the protein CASSRTSGPYNEQFF.